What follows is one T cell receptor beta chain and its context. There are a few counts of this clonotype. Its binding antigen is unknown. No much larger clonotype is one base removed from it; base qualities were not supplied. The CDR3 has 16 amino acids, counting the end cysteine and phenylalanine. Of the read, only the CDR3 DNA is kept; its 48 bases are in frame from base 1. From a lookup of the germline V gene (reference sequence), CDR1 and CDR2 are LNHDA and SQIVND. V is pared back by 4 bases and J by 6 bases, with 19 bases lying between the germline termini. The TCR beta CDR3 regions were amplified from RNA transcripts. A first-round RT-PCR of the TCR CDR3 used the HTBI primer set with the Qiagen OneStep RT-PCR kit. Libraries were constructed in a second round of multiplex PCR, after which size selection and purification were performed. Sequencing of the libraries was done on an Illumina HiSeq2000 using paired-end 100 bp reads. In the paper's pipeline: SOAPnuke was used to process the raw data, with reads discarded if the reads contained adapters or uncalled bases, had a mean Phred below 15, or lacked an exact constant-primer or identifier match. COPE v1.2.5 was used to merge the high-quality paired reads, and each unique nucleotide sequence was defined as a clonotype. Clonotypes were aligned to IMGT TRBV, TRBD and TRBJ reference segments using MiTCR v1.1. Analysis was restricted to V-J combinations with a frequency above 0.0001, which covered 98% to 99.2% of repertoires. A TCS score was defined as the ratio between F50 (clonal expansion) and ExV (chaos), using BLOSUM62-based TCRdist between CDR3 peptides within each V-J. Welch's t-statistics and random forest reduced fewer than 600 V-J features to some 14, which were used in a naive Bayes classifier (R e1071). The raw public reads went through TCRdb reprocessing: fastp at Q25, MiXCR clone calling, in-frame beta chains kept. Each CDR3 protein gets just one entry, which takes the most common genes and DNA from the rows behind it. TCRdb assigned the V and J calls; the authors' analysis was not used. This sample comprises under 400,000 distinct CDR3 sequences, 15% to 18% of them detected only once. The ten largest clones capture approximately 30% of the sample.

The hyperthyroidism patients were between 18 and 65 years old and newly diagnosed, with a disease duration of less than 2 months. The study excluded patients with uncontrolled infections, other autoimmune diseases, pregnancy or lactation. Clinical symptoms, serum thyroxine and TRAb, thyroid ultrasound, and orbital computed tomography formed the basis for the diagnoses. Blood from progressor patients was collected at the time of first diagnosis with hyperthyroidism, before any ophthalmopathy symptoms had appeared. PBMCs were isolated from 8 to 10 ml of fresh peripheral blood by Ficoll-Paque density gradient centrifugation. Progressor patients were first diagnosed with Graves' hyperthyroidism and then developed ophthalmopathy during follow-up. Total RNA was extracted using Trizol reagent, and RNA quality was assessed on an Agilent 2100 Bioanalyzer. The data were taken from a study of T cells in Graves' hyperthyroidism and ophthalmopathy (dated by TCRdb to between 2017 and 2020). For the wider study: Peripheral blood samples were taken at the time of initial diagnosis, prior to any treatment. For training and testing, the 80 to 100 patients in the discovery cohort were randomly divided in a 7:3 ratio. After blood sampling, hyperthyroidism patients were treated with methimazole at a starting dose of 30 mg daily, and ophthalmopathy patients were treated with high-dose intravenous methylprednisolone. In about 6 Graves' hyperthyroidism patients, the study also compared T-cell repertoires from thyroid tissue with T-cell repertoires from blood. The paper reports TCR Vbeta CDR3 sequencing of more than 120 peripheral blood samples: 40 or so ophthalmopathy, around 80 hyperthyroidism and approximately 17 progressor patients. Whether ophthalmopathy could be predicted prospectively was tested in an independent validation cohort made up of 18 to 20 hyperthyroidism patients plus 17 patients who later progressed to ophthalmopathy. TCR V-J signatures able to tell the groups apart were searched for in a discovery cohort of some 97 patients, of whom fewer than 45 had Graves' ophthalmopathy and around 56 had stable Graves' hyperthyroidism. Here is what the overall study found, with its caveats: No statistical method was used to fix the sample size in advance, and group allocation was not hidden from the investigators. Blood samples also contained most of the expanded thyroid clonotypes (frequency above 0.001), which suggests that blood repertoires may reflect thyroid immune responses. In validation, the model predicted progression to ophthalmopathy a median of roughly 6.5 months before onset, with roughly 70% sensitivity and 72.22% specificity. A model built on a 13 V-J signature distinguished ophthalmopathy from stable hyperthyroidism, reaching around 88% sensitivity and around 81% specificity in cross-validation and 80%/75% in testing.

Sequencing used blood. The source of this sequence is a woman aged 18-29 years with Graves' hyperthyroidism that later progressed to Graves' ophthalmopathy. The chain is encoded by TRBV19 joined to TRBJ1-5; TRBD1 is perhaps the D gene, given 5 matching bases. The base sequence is TGTGCCAGTAGTAGAAAGCAGGGAGGACGGGGTCAGCCCCAGCATTTT. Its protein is CASSRKQGGRGQPQHF.